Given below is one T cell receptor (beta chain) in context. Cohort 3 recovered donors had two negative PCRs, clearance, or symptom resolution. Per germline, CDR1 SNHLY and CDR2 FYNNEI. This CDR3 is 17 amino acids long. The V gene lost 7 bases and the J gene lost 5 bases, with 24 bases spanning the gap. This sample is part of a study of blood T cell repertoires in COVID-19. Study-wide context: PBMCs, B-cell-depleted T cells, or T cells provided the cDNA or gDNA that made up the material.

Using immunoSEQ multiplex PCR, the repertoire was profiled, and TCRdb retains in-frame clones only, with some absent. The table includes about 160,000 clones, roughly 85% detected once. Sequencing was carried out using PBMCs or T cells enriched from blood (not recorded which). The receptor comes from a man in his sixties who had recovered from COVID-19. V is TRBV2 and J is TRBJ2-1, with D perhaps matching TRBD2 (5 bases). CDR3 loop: CASIETQRSGLNNEQFF. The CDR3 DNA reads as TGTGCCAGCATCGAAACGCAGCGATCTGGACTGAACAATGAGCAGTTCTTC.